Presented here are 28 T cell receptor beta chains from one specimen sequenced in a study of intratumoral heterogeneity in liver cancer. Profiling relied on immunoSEQ multiplex PCR, and the TCRdb table lists in-frame clones only, not all of them. The data hold about 20,000 clones, with 73% observed a single time. Sequencing used tumor-adjacent normal tissue, obtained before any cancer treatment. The source is a woman in her sixties or seventies with hepatocellular carcinoma.

The rearrangement joins TRBV21-1 to TRBJ2-2; the table's D call of TRBD1 was not tested on the DNA. TRBV21-1 is tagged as a pseudogene. This CDR3 contains 15 residues. CDR3 sequence: CASSKTRGGTGELFF. The CDR3 DNA reads TGTGCCAGCAGCAAAACCAGGGGCGGGACCGGGGAGCTGTTTTTT.

The chain is built from TRBV2 and TRBJ2-2; possibly TRBD2 for D (6 bases). This CDR3 region has 15 residues. Germline V gene sequence: CDR1 SNHLY, CDR2 FYNNEI. V lost 2 bases and J lost 4, with 11 bases in between. In nucleotides, the CDR3 is TGTGCCAGCAGTGAACCCGGGAGCTTCACCGGGGAGCTGTTTTTT. The encoded protein is CASSEPGSFTGELFF.

The chain recombines TRBV9 with TRBJ2-5; 10 nucleotides align to TRBD2. The CDR3 runs 14 residues. Germline V gene lookup returns CDR1 SGDLS and CDR2 YYNGEE. The junction had 4 bases not matched to a gene; V was cut back by 5 bases and J by 3 bases. The CDR3 region has the DNA TGTGCCAGCAGTAGGACTAGCGGAGAAGAGACCCAGTACTTC. Amino acids: CASSRTSGEETQYF.

The chain combines TRBV11-3 with TRBJ2-1; 9 nucleotides match TRBD2. CDR1 and CDR2 (germline): SGHNT, YENEEA. V was pared by 1 base and J by 6 bases, with 7 bases of the junction left unmatched. The CDR3 is 16 amino acids. DNA for the CDR3: TGTGCCAGCAGCTTAGGGATAGCGGGAGTCGCCAATGAGCAGTTCTTC. This encodes CASSLGIAGVANEQFF.

This chain connects TRBV6-5 to TRBJ1-1; D possibly corresponds to TRBD1 (5 bases). V was trimmed by 2 bases and J by 5 bases, leaving 15 bases between them. The CDR3 consists of 15 residues. Germline CDR1 reads MNHEY; CDR2 reads SVGAGI. The CDR3 loop is CASSYRGTQGTEAFF. As DNA, the CDR3 is TGTGCCAGCAGTTACCGGGGCACTCAAGGAACTGAAGCTTTCTTT.

For the CDR3, the DNA is TGTGCCAGCGCGATGGGACCTGGCTACTACGAGCAGTACTTC. It specifies CASAMGPGYYEQYF. The chain joins TRBV18 to TRBJ2-7; possibly TRBD1 or TRBD2 for D (5 bases each). The CDR3 consists of 14 residues. Trimming removed 8 bases at V and 3 bases at J, with 17 bases between. Germline values: CDR1 KGHSH, CDR2 LQKENI.

The chain employs TRBV5-1 and TRBJ2-1; D call uncertain. Trimming cost V 0 bases and J 6 bases, with 4 bases left between them. Germline V gene sequence: CDR1 SGHRS, CDR2 YFSETQ. The CDR3 is 12 residues long. CDR3 loop: CASSLAINEQFF. CDR3 sequence (DNA): TGCGCCAGCAGCTTGGCCATCAATGAGCAGTTCTTC. Using reference TRBV5-1 and TRBJ2-1 for the parts outside the CDR3, the full variable domain is KAGVTQTPRYLIKTRGQQVTLSCSPISGHRSVSWYQQTPGQGLQFLFEYFSETQRNKGNFPGRFSGRQFSNSRSEMNVSTLELGDSALYLCASSLAINEQFFGPGTRLTVL.

The chain carries TRBV28 and TRBJ1-2; weak D call: TRBD1 (5 bases). Trimming left V 11 bases short and J 4 bases short, with 23 bases between. CDR3 length: 15 residues. Germline V CDR1 and CDR2: MDHEN, SYDVKM. This CDR3 is CASQVVVPQGYGYTF. The CDR3 region has the DNA TGTGCCTCCCAAGTGGTTGTGCCCCAGGGCTATGGCTACACCTTC.

V and J are TRBV5-1 and TRBJ2-5; a weak D match, TRBD1 (6 bases). Trimming shortened V by 4 bases and J by 1 base, and 11 bases separated the two germline ends. The CDR3 totals 14 residues. Germline V gene lookup returns CDR1 SGHRS and CDR2 YFSETQ. The CDR3 region has the DNA TGCGCCAGCAGCCCCGGGACATTCCAAGAGACCCAGTACTTC. Protein: CASSPGTFQETQYF.

This clone was observed once. This chain joins TRBV28 and TRBJ2-5, with 7 bases matching TRBD2. With 3 bases clipped from V and 1 base from J, the junction kept 8 bases outside the gene matches. Germline-derived CDR1 and CDR2 are MDHEN and SYDVKM. The CDR3 loop spans 16 amino acids. The CDR3 loop reads CASSFASGAVQETQYF. The CDR3 DNA reads TGTGCCAGCAGTTTTGCTAGCGGAGCAGTCCAAGAGACCCAGTACTTC.

The rearrangement joins TRBV27 to TRBJ1-5; D gene uncertain. This CDR3 contains 16 residues. The V end lost 3 bases, the J end lost 6 bases, and 18 bases lay between the germline ends. Germline CDR1 is MNHEY and CDR2 is SMNVEV (reference sequence). The CDR3 reads CASSFSDGPYGQPQHF. The DNA of the CDR3 is TGTGCCAGCAGTTTTTCAGACGGTCCTTACGGTCAGCCCCAGCATTTT.

There are a few counts of this clone. The chain combines TRBV6-5 with TRBJ1-1; TRBD1 might be the D (6 bases). V lost 5 bases to trimming and J lost 2 bases, with 15 bases between them. In germline, CDR1 is MNHEY, CDR2 SVGAGI. CDR3 length: 15 residues. The CDR3 DNA reads as TGTGCCAGCAGTCCGCCCACAGGGTCCAACACTGAAGCTTTCTTT. Its protein product is CASSPPTGSNTEAFF.

This clone was found once. The same CDR3 can be traced to other DNA sequences in this sample. The V and J genes are TRBV7-3 and TRBJ2-3; weak D call: TRBD1 (5 bases). Germline lookup yields CDR1 SGHTA and CDR2 FQGTGA. V was clipped by 2 bases and J by 3 bases, with 6 bases between them. The CDR3 is 13 residues long. CDR3 sequence reads: CASSLDRTDTQYF. CDR3 nucleotide sequence: TGTGCCAGCAGCTTAGACAGAACAGATACGCAGTATTTT.

The chain couples TRBV6-1 to TRBJ1-6; no clear D. The CDR3 runs 13 residues. The V gene's germline CDR1 is MNHNS and CDR2 SASEGT. With 1 base removed from V and 10 bases from J, the gap between germline ends came to 8 bases. CDR3 residues: CASSEDTDSPLHF. As DNA, the CDR3 is TGTGCCAGCAGTGAAGATACAGACTCACCCCTCCACTTT.

The rearrangement uses TRBV3-1 (or the pseudogene TRBV3-2) and TRBJ2-7, with TRBD1 matching over 8 bases. The J segment lost 8 bases and the V segment lost 2 bases, leaving 8 bases of the junction unmatched. The germline CDR1 and CDR2 sequences are LGHDT and YNNKEL (reference sequence). The CDR3 totals 14 residues. The CDR3: CASSQRQGQAQQYF. As DNA, the CDR3 is TGTGCCAGCAGCCAAAGACAGGGACAGGCACAGCAGTACTTC.

The chain links TRBV9 to TRBJ2-4, with D possibly TRBD2 on 6 matching bases. Trimming removed 0 bases at V and 0 bases at J, with 7 bases between. The germline gives CDR1 SGDLS, CDR2 YYNGEE. The CDR3 spans 15 residues. The CDR3 loop is CASSVGGEAKNIQYF. The CDR3 DNA is TGTGCCAGCAGCGTAGGGGGGGAAGCCAAAAACATTCAGTACTTC.

The rearrangement links TRBV29-1 to TRBJ1-2; tentatively, D is TRBD1 (6 bases). The V end was cut by 0 bases, the J end by 6 bases, with 11 bases between. The CDR3 is 13 amino acids. The V gene's germline CDR1 is SQVTM and CDR2 ANQGSEA. CDR3 sequence (DNA): TGCAGCGTTGAAGATCAGGGGACGGATGGCTACACCTTC. Translation: CSVEDQGTDGYTF.

The chain combines TRBV19 with TRBJ2-5; the match to TRBD1 covers 11 bases. CDR3 length equals 14 residues. V gave up 3 bases and J gave up 7 bases; unmatched junction bases: 4. CDR1 LNHDA and CDR2 SQIVND come from the germline V gene (reference sequence). The CDR3 bases are TGTGCCAGTAGTATCGCCGGGACAGGGGGGACCCAGTACTTC. Amino acids: CASSIAGTGGTQYF. The variable domain in full, completed from reference TRBV19 and TRBJ2-5, reads DGGITQSPKYLFRKEGQNVTLSCEQNLNHDAMYWYRQDPGQGLRLIYYSQIVNDFQKGDIAEGYSVSREKKESFPLTVTSAQKNPTAFYLCASSIAGTGGTQYFGPGTRLLVL.

V usage is TRBV3-1 (or the pseudogene TRBV3-2) and J usage is TRBJ2-5; D perhaps matches TRBD1 (6 bases). The CDR3 sequence is 16 residues long. V gave up 2 bases and J gave up 7 bases, with 20 bases separating them. Germline CDR1 LGHDT, CDR2 YNNKEL (reference sequence). CDR3 region: CASSQNIQGPRGTQYF. The CDR3 nucleotides read TGTGCCAGCAGCCAAAACATTCAGGGACCCAGGGGGACCCAGTACTTC.

V is TRBV2 and J is TRBJ2-6; D uncertain. The CDR3 is 18 amino acids. V was clipped by 5 bases and J by 0 bases, with 17 bases between them. CDR1 SNHLY and CDR2 FYNNEI come from the germline V gene. CDR3 protein: CASSPPWTANSGANVLTF. The CDR3, as DNA: TGTGCCAGCAGTCCTCCCTGGACGGCTAACTCTGGGGCCAACGTCCTGACTTTC.

This clone was seen more than once but under ten times. As DNA, the CDR3 is TGTGCCAGCAGCTCCGACACGAACACTGAAGCTTTCTTT. As protein: CASSSDTNTEAFF. The chain has TRBV7-3 and TRBJ1-1, with D unclear. CDR1 and CDR2 (germline): SGHTA, FQGTGA. The CDR3 consists of 13 residues. Trimming took off 4 bases at V and 1 base at J, with 7 bases between the two ends.

In this sample, this clone turned up once. This chain uses TRBV29-1 with TRBJ2-3; D possibly corresponds to TRBD2 (9 bases). The CDR3 runs 15 residues. CDR1 is SQVTM and CDR2 is ANQGSEA in the germline V gene. Trimming took off 7 bases at V and 0 bases at J, with 17 bases between the two ends. In DNA, the CDR3 is TGCAGCGGAGGACAGGGACTAGCTAGCACAGATACGCAGTATTTT. This translates into CSGGQGLASTDTQYF.

Only one count was recorded for this clone. This sequence joins TRBV6-5 and TRBJ1-5, with TRBD1 matching 7 bases. CDR3 length equals 13 residues. The germline V gene has CDR1 MNHEY and CDR2 SVGAGI. Losses at the gene ends were 5 bases for V and 7 bases for J; bases not matched to a gene: 5. The CDR3: CASSRGGRQPQHF. The CDR3, as DNA: TGTGCCAGCAGTAGAGGGGGCCGACAGCCCCAGCATTTT.

The V gene is TRBV18, the J gene TRBJ2-7, with a weak D call TRBD1 (5 bases). This CDR3 spans 14 amino acids. CDR1 and CDR2 from the germline V gene are KGHSH and LQKENI. Trimming cost V 3 bases and J 3 bases, with 12 bases left between them. CDR3 region: CASSPGRDYYEQYF. The CDR3 DNA follows: TGTGCCAGCTCACCGGGCAGGGATTACTACGAGCAGTACTTC.

This clone is a singleton in its sample. Here the CDR3 reads CASSPRLAERTGELFF. The CDR3 nucleotides read TGTGCCAGCTCACCACGGCTAGCGGAACGGACCGGGGAGCTGTTTTTT. The rearrangement links TRBV18 to TRBJ2-2, with TRBD2 matching over 7 bases. V lost 1 base and J lost 5; bases outside the gene matches: 7. CDR1 is KGHSH and CDR2 is LQKENI in the germline V gene. This CDR3 spans 16 amino acids.

The chain couples TRBV18 to TRBJ2-1; tentative D call: TRBD2 (6 bases). V dropped 4 bases and J dropped 4 bases, with 11 bases sitting between them. In germline, CDR1 is KGHSH, CDR2 LQKENI. This CDR3 region has 14 residues. The CDR3 DNA follows: TGTGCCAGCTCACGAGGGGAGGAGTACAATGAGCAGTTCTTC. It specifies CASSRGEEYNEQFF.

This clone was recorded only once. The chain couples TRBV6-4 to TRBJ2-7; 7 bases align to TRBD2. Germline-derived CDR1 and CDR2 are MRHNA and SNTAGT. V gave up 9 bases and J gave up 5 bases; unmatched junction bases: 19. CDR3 size: 16 residues. Here the CDR3 reads CARQITSWSGTDEQYF. The CDR3 DNA is TGTGCCAGGCAAATAACTTCGTGGAGCGGGACTGACGAGCAGTACTTC.

The chain carries TRBV3-1 (or the pseudogene TRBV3-2) and TRBJ1-2; unclear D gene. Per the germline V gene, CDR1 is LGHDT and CDR2 is YNNKEL (reference sequence). This CDR3 region has 15 residues. Trimming removed 0 bases at V and 4 bases at J, with 12 bases between. The CDR3 reads CASSQELGSSYGYTF. The CDR3 coding sequence is TGTGCCAGCAGCCAAGAATTGGGCTCTAGCTATGGCTACACCTTC.